This TCR beta chain is from a study of blood T cell repertoires in COVID-19. In the study overall: Sample material is recorded as cDNA or gDNA derived from T cells, B-cell-depleted T cells, or PBMCs.

Individuals aged roughly 18 to 95 years were recruited from approximately 22 US areas. Participants were placed into cohorts based on the clinical history they reported. Germline values: CDR1 LNHDA, CDR2 SQIVND (reference sequence). V trimming: 5 bases; J trimming: 5 bases; junction bases outside the gene matches: 1. The CDR3 spans 14 residues. Clones were sequenced by immunoSEQ multiplex PCR, and TCRdb holds only the in-frame ones, with some missing. The profile covers roughly 200,000 clones, with about 88% appearing a single time and under 3% taken by the ten largest. This TCR came from a middle-aged woman with acute COVID-19. Sequences were obtained from PBMCs or T cells enriched from blood (not recorded which). This chain joins TRBV19 and TRBJ2-1, with 12 positions matching TRBD2. In DNA, the CDR3 is TGTGCCAGTAGTCGGACTAGCGGGGACAATGAGCAGTTCTTC. Its protein product is CASSRTSGDNEQFF. Together with reference TRBV19 and TRBJ2-1, the CDR3 gives the full variable domain: DGGITQSPKYLFRKEGQNVTLSCEQNLNHDAMYWYRQDPGQGLRLIYYSQIVNDFQKGDIAEGYSVSREKKESFPLTVTSAQKNPTAFYLCASSRTSGDNEQFFGPGTRLTVL.